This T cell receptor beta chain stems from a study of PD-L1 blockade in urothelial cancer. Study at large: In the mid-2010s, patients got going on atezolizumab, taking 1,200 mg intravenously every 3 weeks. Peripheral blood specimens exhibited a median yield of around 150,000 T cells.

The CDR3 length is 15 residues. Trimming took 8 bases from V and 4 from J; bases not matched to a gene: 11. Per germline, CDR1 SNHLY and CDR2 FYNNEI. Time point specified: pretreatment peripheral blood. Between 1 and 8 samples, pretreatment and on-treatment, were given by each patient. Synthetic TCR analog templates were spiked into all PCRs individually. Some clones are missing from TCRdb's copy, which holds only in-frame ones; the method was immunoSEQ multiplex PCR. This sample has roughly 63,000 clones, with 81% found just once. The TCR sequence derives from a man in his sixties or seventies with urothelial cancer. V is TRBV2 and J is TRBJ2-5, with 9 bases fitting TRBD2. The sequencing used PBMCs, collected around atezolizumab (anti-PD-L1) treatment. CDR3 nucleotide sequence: TGTGCCAGCGGAGATTGGCTAGCGGGAATAGAGACCCAGTACTTC. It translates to CASGDWLAGIETQYF.